This TCR beta chain is drawn from a study of T cell responses to AZD1222 COVID-19 vaccine (dated by TCRdb to 2020 to 2023). A note on the overall study: AZD1222 recipients whose second dose came at about 4 weeks and those whose second dose came at about 12 weeks were combined into one group, since spike-specific TCR depth and breadth did not differ between the two schedules. Enrollment into the trials was organized by age into subgroups of 18-55, 56-69 and 70-plus years, and those subgroups contained about 150, 27 and 61 TCR-sequenced participants, respectively. A total of just over 230 trial participants underwent TCR sequencing, of whom some 200 had received two doses of AZD1222 and about 25 had received two doses of the MenACWY control vaccine.

Worth noting for this clone: The clone's antigen remains unknown. Per-base qualities were not stored, and no clone one base away is much larger.

Study-level results and caveats: After two AZD1222 doses, spike-specific TCR breadth and depth were significantly higher than at day 0 and than in MenACWY recipients. Nearly half of unique spike-specific TCRs reportedly recognized epitopes outside regions mutated in the B.1.351 and B.1.1.7 variants. CD4 TCRs associated with the vaccine covered the entire spike protein, and the dominant responses were in regions 160-218 and 743-854. The 56-69-year group was small, and its depth increase did not reach significance, likely because of low power. No day 14 peak-response samples were available, so repertoires were characterized only after the peak T cell response. Participants were mostly white British, with more females than males. The authors suggested clonal diversity may have been underestimated. Only 5 to 7 AZD1222 recipients were SARS-CoV-2 seropositive at baseline, limiting conclusions about previously exposed vaccinees.

In the paper's terms, the time point label means: baseline before first vaccination. The vaccinee samples were drawn from two UK trials, COV001 and COV002, one of which was a single-blind randomized controlled phase 2/3 trial testing AZD1222 (ChAdOx1 nCoV-19) in healthy adults. For TCRbeta chain sequencing, PBMC samples from trial participants were taken at day 0 and at day 28 after the second dose. V lost 4 bases and J lost 8 bases; the stretch between them is 11 bases long. The CDR3 holds 12 amino acids from the cysteine to the phenylalanine. The DNA shown is the 36-base CDR3, in frame from base 1. From a lookup of the germline V gene (reference sequence), CDR1 and CDR2 are SEHNR and FQNEAQ. The CDR3 regions of human TCRbeta chains were analyzed by immunosequencing. In the source study's methods: Repertoire TCRs were matched against a reference library of SARS-CoV-2-specific TCRs generated with the MIRA antigen-specificity platform. Breadth was defined as the fraction of unique TCRs that were SARS-CoV-2-associated. Depth was defined as the fraction of total T cells that were SARS-CoV-2-associated. Using the MIRA data, each spike-specific TCR was mapped to the spike region that the TCR reacts to and placed in a CD4 or CD8 class. Log10-transformed breadth and depth values were compared by one-way ANOVA with Sidak's multiple comparisons tests. TCRdb provides this immuneACCESS table in a form limited to in-frame rearrangements. Some clones are lacking; in checked studies, under half of them reflect an unresolved V gene, and why the rest are absent is not known. V and J calls and clone size are copied from that table; D and trimming were computed from the DNA. The sample data list about 100,000 clones, and 75% to 90% of these were observed just once. Approximately 4% of the sample goes to the ten largest clones.

In this chain, TRBV7-9 is recombined with TRBJ1-2, with the D gene not clear enough to name. The source was peripheral blood, collected on day 0 of AZD1222 vaccination. The TCR comes from an adult in good health. The CDR3: CASSYPERGYTF. The sequenced DNA is TGTGCCAGCAGCTACCCTGAGAGGGGCTACACCTTC.